This T cell receptor beta chain comes out of a study of cytomegalovirus exposure and HLA in healthy donors. Study-level background: An earlier analysis found fewer than 120 million unique TCR beta sequences from 200 million or so T cells.

As for this clone: Its target is not known.

Amplification used 60 Vbeta primers and 13 Jbeta primers. Profiling relied on immunoSEQ multiplex PCR, and the TCRdb table lists in-frame clones only, not all of them. The sample shows roughly 120,000 clones, 82% of them seen only once. Study-level points and caveats: Cytomegalovirus association was listed for approximately 160 TCR beta chains.

The CDR3 is 14 residues long. Germline V gene data show CDR1 as KGHSH and CDR2 as LQKENI. The V end lost 3 bases, the J end lost 0 bases, and 7 bases lay between the germline ends. The chain is built from TRBV18 and TRBJ2-3; D perhaps matches TRBD1 (5 bases). This TCR came from a male donor in good health and CMV-seropositive. The sequencing sample was made of PBMCs. The CDR3 sequence: CASSPTDSTDTQYF. CDR3 coding DNA: TGTGCCAGCTCACCGACAGATAGCACAGATACGCAGTATTTT.